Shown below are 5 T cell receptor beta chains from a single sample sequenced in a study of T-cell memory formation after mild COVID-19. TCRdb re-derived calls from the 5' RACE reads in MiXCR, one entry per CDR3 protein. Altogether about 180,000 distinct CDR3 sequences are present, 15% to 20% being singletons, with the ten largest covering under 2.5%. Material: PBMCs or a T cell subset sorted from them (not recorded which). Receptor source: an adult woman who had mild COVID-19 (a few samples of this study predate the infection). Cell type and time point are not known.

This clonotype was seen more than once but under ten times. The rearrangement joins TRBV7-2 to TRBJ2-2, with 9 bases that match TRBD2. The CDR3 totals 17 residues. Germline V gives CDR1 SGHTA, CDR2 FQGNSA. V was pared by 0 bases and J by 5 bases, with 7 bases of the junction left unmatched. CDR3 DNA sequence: TGTGCCAGCAGCTTAGCCCCTTTAGCGGGAGAAACCGGGGAGCTGTTTTTT. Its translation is CASSLAPLAGETGELFF.

In DNA, the CDR3 is TGTGCCAGCAGCTTAGCGCGGGGCAATCAGCCCCAGCATTTT. Its protein product is CASSLARGNQPQHF. The chain recombines TRBV7-8 with TRBJ1-5; D not resolved. This CDR3 contains 14 residues. V was pared by 0 bases and J by 2 bases, with 5 bases between. Germline CDR1 SGHVS, CDR2 FQNEAQ.

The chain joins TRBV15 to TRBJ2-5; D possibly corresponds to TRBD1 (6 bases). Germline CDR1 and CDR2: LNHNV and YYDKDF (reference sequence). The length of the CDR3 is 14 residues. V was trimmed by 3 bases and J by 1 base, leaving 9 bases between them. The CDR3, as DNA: TGTGCCACCAGCAGCAGGGGCACCCAAGAGACCCAGTACTTC. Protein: CATSSRGTQETQYF. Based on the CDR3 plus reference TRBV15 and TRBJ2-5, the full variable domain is DAMVIQNPRYQVTQFGKPVTLSCSQTLNHNVMYWYQQKSSQAPKLLFHYYDKDFNNEADTPDNFQSRRPNTSFCFLDIRSPGLGDTAMYLCATSSRGTQETQYFGPGTRLLVL.

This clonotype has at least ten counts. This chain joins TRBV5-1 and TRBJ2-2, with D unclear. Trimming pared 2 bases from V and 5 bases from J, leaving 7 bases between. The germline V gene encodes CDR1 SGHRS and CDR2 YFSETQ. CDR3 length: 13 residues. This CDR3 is CASSFRPTGELFF. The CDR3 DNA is TGCGCCAGCAGCTTTCGTCCTACCGGGGAGCTGTTTTTT.

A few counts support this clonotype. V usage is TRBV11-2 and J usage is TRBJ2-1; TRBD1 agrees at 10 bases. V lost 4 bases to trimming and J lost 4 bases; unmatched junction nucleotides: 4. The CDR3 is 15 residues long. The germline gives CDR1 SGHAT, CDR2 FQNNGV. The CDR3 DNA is TGTGCCAGCAGCTCAGACAGGGGGCAGTACAATGAGCAGTTCTTC. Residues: CASSSDRGQYNEQFF.